These T cell receptor beta chains were read from a single sample in a study of blood T cell repertoires in COVID-19. Generated by immunoSEQ multiplex PCR, the TCRdb table keeps only in-frame clones and is missing some. The repertoire holds approximately 300,000 clones, with around 87% as singletons. The specimen sequenced was peripheral blood. The receptors shown here come from a woman aged 50 to 65 with active or convalescent COVID-19. The CDR3 runs from the conserved cysteine through the conserved F or W. The order of the fields is CDR3 length, clone size, J gene, V gene, D gene, CDR3 DNA, CDR3 protein. D genes are given only for firm matches. Only some rows state a clone size, as once, few, many or a class for expanded clones.

12	-	TRBJ2-5	TRBV7-8	-	TGTGCCAGCAGCTTCGGGGAAGAGACCCAGTACTTC	CASSFGEETQYF
15	once	TRBJ1-1	TRBV5-4	TRBD1	TGTGCCAGCAGCGATCTGACAGGGTGGAACACTGAAGCTTTCTTT	CASSDLTGWNTEAFF
18	few	TRBJ1-5	TRBV3-1/TRBV3-2	TRBD1	TGTGCCAGCAGCACCCGAATGTATGCGGACAGGGTGGCAAGGCCCCAGCATTTT	CASSTRMYADRVARPQHF
14	-	TRBJ1-4	TRBV30	-	TGTGCCTGGAACGAACGGGGTCGTAATGAAAAACTGTTTTTT	CAWNERGRNEKLFF
13	-	TRBJ2-7	TRBV6-4	TRBD2	TGTGCCAGCAGTGACTTTAGCGGGAGCGAGCAGTACTTC	CASSDFSGSEQYF
15	few	TRBJ2-7	TRBV28	TRBD2	TGTGCCAGCAGTTTGATCGCTAGCGGGTCCTACGAGCAGTACTTC	CASSLIASGSYEQYF
14	-	TRBJ2-7	TRBV7-9	TRBD2	TGTGCCAGCAGCCGTAGCGGGAGCGTCTACGAGCAGTACTTC	CASSRSGSVYEQYF
15	once	TRBJ1-2	TRBV3-1/TRBV3-2	-	TGTGCCAGCAGCCCTGGACTCCCTGGGGACTATGGCTACACCTTC	CASSPGLPGDYGYTF
12	once	TRBJ1-2	TRBV30	TRBD1	TGTGCCTGGCGGACAGGGAACTATGGCTACACCTTC	CAWRTGNYGYTF
13	-	TRBJ2-7	TRBV4-1	-	TGCGCCAGCAGCTTAGACTGGATTTACGAGCAGTACTTC	CASSLDWIYEQYF
13	-	TRBJ2-3	TRBV28	TRBD1	TGTGCCAGCAGAAATCAGGGGGAAGATACGCAGTATTTT	CASRNQGEDTQYF
14	-	TRBJ1-1	TRBV7-8	-	TGTGCCAGCAGCTTCAGCGGGCTTAACACTGAAGCTTTCTTT	CASSFSGLNTEAFF
15	-	TRBJ2-7	TRBV9	TRBD1	TGTGCCAGCAGCGTTGGACAGGGTAGCGGCTACGAGCAGTACTTC	CASSVGQGSGYEQYF
14	-	TRBJ2-2	TRBV7-9	-	TGTGCCAGCAGCTTAGGAGGGATCACCGGGGAGCTGTTTTTT	CASSLGGITGELFF
13	-	TRBJ2-2	TRBV12-3/TRBV12-4	-	TGTGCCAGCAGTTTGCAGGGCACCGGGGAGCTGTTTTTT	CASSLQGTGELFF
15	-	TRBJ1-1	TRBV7-3	-	TGTGCCAGCAGCCCCTTGGGGGGGAGGAACACTGAAGCTTTCTTT	CASSPLGGRNTEAFF
13	-	TRBJ2-7	TRBV25-1	-	TGTGCCAGCAGTGAACAGTTTGGCAGCGAGCAGTACTTC	CASSEQFGSEQYF
15	few	TRBJ1-1	TRBV19	-	TGTGCCACTCGGAACCGGGAGAGTCGGAACACTGAAGCTTTCTTT	CATRNRESRNTEAFF
16	-	TRBJ2-2	TRBV11-3	-	TGTGCCAGCAGCTTAGCTGGAGGGGGGGTCACCGGGGAGCTGTTTTTT	CASSLAGGGVTGELFF
11	-	TRBJ1-1	TRBV5-1	-	TGCGCCAGCAGTTGGGGCTCTGAAGCTTTCTTT	CASSWGSEAFF
15	-	TRBJ2-5	TRBV6-2/TRBV6-3	TRBD2	TGTGCCAGCAGTTACCTAGCGGAACCCCAAGAGACCCAGTACTTC	CASSYLAEPQETQYF
11	-	TRBJ2-7	TRBV2	-	TGTGCCAGCAGTGGACAAGGAGAGCAGTACTTC	CASSGQGEQYF
14	-	TRBJ2-7	TRBV6-4	-	TGTGGCCGAAGGAATAGGGGAAGCTCCTACGAGCAGTACTTC	CGRRNRGSSYEQYF
18	-	TRBJ2-3	TRBV11-2	TRBD2	TGTGCCAGCAGCTTAGCCCCTGTAGCGGGACGGGGCACAGATACGCAGTATTTT	CASSLAPVAGRGTDTQYF
13	-	TRBJ2-1	TRBV9	-	TGTGCCAGCAGCCTGACGGGTCTAGATGAGCAGTTCTTC	CASSLTGLDEQFF
14	-	TRBJ1-5	TRBV6-6	-	TGTGCCAGCAGCCCAGTTAATAGCAATCAGCCCCAGCATTTT	CASSPVNSNQPQHF
13	-	TRBJ1-1	TRBV11-2	-	TGTGCCAGCAGCTTGAGGCCAGCTACTGAAGCTTTCTTT	CASSLRPATEAFF
13	-	TRBJ1-2	TRBV18	TRBD1	TGTGCCAGCTCACTAGACAGGGACTATGGCTACACCTTC	CASSLDRDYGYTF
17	-	TRBJ2-7	TRBV5-1	-	TGCGCCAGCAGCTTGGTACCGATGGACAGTGGTTCCTACGAGCAGTACTTC	CASSLVPMDSGSYEQYF
17	medium-sized	TRBJ1-2	TRBV7-2	TRBD1	TGTGCCAGCAGCCCAGACCCATGGACAGGCGCTGTCTTCGGCTACACCTTC	CASSPDPWTGAVFGYTF
14	-	TRBJ2-3	TRBV14	-	TGTGCCAGCAGCCACGGTTCCGGGAGAGATACGCAGTATTTT	CASSHGSGRDTQYF
17	-	TRBJ1-4	TRBV16	TRBD1	TGTGCCAGCAGCTCCGGACAGGGGGCCGGGAGGAGTGAAAAACTGTTTTTT	CASSSGQGAGRSEKLFF
14	-	TRBJ2-7	TRBV5-1	TRBD1	TGCGCCAGCAGCCCGGACAGGGAAGGGGAAGAGCAGTACTTC	CASSPDREGEEQYF
14	-	TRBJ2-7	TRBV7-8	TRBD1	TGTGCCAGCAGCTCCGACAGGGTAAAGGACGAGCAGTACTTC	CASSSDRVKDEQYF
15	-	TRBJ2-5	TRBV9	TRBD1	TGTGCCAGCAGCGAGGGGGACAGGGGTTGGGAGACCCAGTACTTC	CASSEGDRGWETQYF
14	-	TRBJ1-1	TRBV6-5	-	TGTGCCAGCAGCCGTGGGGGGACTTCCCGAGGCGCTTTCTTT	CASSRGGTSRGAFF
14	-	TRBJ1-2	TRBV9	-	TGTGCCAGCAGCGCATTCTACAGGCTCCAGGGCTACACCTTC	CASSAFYRLQGYTF
16	-	TRBJ1-5	TRBV18	-	TGTGCCAGCTCCGCAATACAAGGGGGAAGCAATCAGCCCCAGCATTTT	CASSAIQGGSNQPQHF
15	-	TRBJ2-1	TRBV19	TRBD1	TGTGCCAGTACCAAAGGGGTCACAGGGGGCAATGAGCAGTTCTTC	CASTKGVTGGNEQFF
16	-	TRBJ2-7	TRBV11-2	TRBD2	TGTGCCAGCAGCTCCATAAGGGAAGCGGGGTCCTACGAGCAGTACTTC	CASSSIREAGSYEQYF
15	-	TRBJ2-7	TRBV5-5	TRBD1	TGTGCCAGCAGCTTGTGGGGACAGCCCTCCTACGAGCAGTACTTC	CASSLWGQPSYEQYF
15	-	TRBJ2-7	TRBV9	-	TGTGCCAGCAGCGTAGCCGAGGGATTCTCCTACGAGCAGTACTTC	CASSVAEGFSYEQYF
15	-	TRBJ1-6	TRBV30	-	TGTGCCTGGAGCCCAGGGCGGTCCTATAATTCACCCCTCCACTTT	CAWSPGRSYNSPLHF
13	-	TRBJ2-7	TRBV5-1	-	TGCGCCAGCAGCGAACGCAGCTCCTACGAGCAGTACTTC	CASSERSSYEQYF
15	-	TRBJ1-2	TRBV19	TRBD1	TGTGCCAGTAGTACCGGGACAGGAATGAACTATGGCTACACCTTC	CASSTGTGMNYGYTF
13	-	TRBJ1-2	TRBV18	-	TGTGCCAGCTCACAGGGGGAGAGCTATGGCTACACCTTC	CASSQGESYGYTF
14	-	TRBJ1-1	TRBV6-5	-	TGTGCCAGCAGTCCAACTTTTGGACGGGAAGAAGCTTTCTTT	CASSPTFGREEAFF
18	-	TRBJ1-5	TRBV7-7	-	TGTGCTAGCAGCCTTACACACAAAGGGGTAGGAAGCAATCAGCCCCAGCATTTT	CASSLTHKGVGSNQPQHF
11	-	TRBJ1-1	TRBV2	-	TGTGCCAGCAGGGGGGCCACTGAAGCTTTCTTT	CASRGATEAFF
15	-	TRBJ1-5	TRBV28	TRBD1	TGTGCCACCATTCCTCGGGACAGACGAAATCAGCCCCAGCATTTT	CATIPRDRRNQPQHF
18	-	TRBJ2-3	TRBV4-2	TRBD2	TGTGCCAGCAGCCAAGATTCGATACGGGAGGAGCGTACAGATACGCAGTATTTT	CASSQDSIREERTDTQYF
14	-	TRBJ2-2	TRBV5-1	TRBD1	TGCGCCAGCAGCTTCGGACAGGGCCCCGGGGAGCTGTTTTTT	CASSFGQGPGELFF
16	-	TRBJ2-2	TRBV18	-	TGTGCCAGCTCACAACAGAGCAAGGGGTACACCGGGGAGCTGTTTTTT	CASSQQSKGYTGELFF
15	-	TRBJ2-3	TRBV6-5	-	TGTGCCAGCAGGAGGTGGGGGCCTTTCTCAGATACGCAGTATTTT	CASRRWGPFSDTQYF